This paragraph covers one TCR beta chain sequence. The data stem from a study of blood T cell repertoires in COVID-19. Study-wide background: PBMCs, B-cell-depleted T cells, or T cells were the source of the cDNA or gDNA that made up the material.

Produced via immunoSEQ multiplex PCR; TCRdb's table is partial and in-frame only. The sample contains 200,000 or so clones, approximately 82% of which appear only once. The CDR3 covers 15 residues. Germline assignment: CDR1 SGHRS and CDR2 YFSETQ. Trimming at V came to 3 bases and at J to 2 bases, leaving 2 bases not matched to a gene. The sample was peripheral blood. The chain has TRBV5-1 and TRBJ2-6; 7 bases line up with TRBD1. The receptor was isolated from a human donor with acute or convalescent COVID-19. The donor label of this sample is uncertain. The CDR3, as DNA: TGCGCCAGCAGCTCGACAGGGACTGGGGCCAACGTCCTGACTTTC. Its protein is CASSSTGTGANVLTF. Based on the CDR3 plus reference TRBV5-1 and TRBJ2-6, the full variable domain is KAGVTQTPRYLIKTRGQQVTLSCSPISGHRSVSWYQQTPGQGLQFLFEYFSETQRNKGNFPGRFSGRQFSNSRSEMNVSTLELGDSALYLCASSSTGTGANVLTFGAGSRLTVL.